The source of this T cell receptor (beta chain) is a study of cytomegalovirus exposure and HLA in healthy donors (dated by TCRdb to 2017 to 2019). Background for the entire study: According to a later analysis, one platform produced both the roughly 110 validation repertoires and the roughly 650 repertoires of the first cohort. The aim of the study was to test whether cataloging public T cell receptors could identify signatures of past pathogen exposure. High-throughput TCR immunosequencing, statistical association of individual TCRs with disease status, and machine learning were combined to predict cytomegalovirus infection status. In addition to the first cohort of roughly 670 subjects, a separate validation cohort of 120 different subjects was used. General findings and caveats noted by the study authors: A later analysis had no HLA typing for the validation cohort, so co-occurrence there was scored across all 130 or so repertoires. In vitro tests confirmed that three of the cytomegalovirus-associated TCR beta chains recognize cytomegalovirus antigens. The study listed 164 TCR beta chains as associated with cytomegalovirus. According to the authors, the approach could potentially be generalized to other disease states and immunological phenotypes. Most TCR sequences were observed very rarely across donors, whereas some public TCRs were present in many individuals. The classifier was reported to diagnose cytomegalovirus status with high specificity and sensitivity in both the original cohort and the validation cohort. Subsequent analysis determined that TCRs grouped into clusters in the first cohort also showed a tendency toward co-occurrence across the roughly 120 validation repertoires, and 94% of cluster scores exceeded 0.

The cysteine opens and the phenylalanine closes a CDR3 of 19 amino acids. The kept DNA is CDR3 alone, 57 bases in frame from the first base. From the germline V gene (reference sequence), CDR1 is GTSNPN and CDR2 is SVGIG. V and J are truncated by 5 bases and 0 bases respectively, leaving an intervening sequence of 28 bases. Comment on this clone: The target of this receptor is not known. Per-base qualities were not stored, and no clone one base away is much larger.

The donors belonged to the validation cohort of 90 to 150 subjects, which was separate from the approximately 680-subject first cohort. The library was made by the immunoSEQ multiplex PCR assay. The study's processing was this. To diagnose cytomegalovirus status from the catalog of TCR beta chain sequences, a statistical classification framework was built. TCRdb re-hosts the immuneACCESS table, in-frame sequences only. Its copies lack some clones; in the studies checked, an unresolved V gene accounts for under half of them, and the cause for the rest is not known. V and J calls and clone size are those listed in that table; D and trimming were worked out from the DNA. In this sample the table shows under 400,000 clones, roughly 90% of which occur a single time. The ten top clones hold over 0.75% of the sample.

The clonotype comes from a young woman in good health and CMV-seronegative. This chain is built from TRBV30 and TRBJ1-1; TRBD1 could be the D gene, as 6 bases match. Input material: PBMCs. CDR3 protein: CAWGGPWQTLKRLNTEAFF. The bases read TGTGCCTGGGGGGGCCCATGGCAGACACTAAAAAGATTGAACACTGAAGCTTTCTTT.